Listed below are T cell receptor beta chains from one sample, sequenced in a study of shared clonotypes between healthy human individuals. This table comes from immunoSEQ multiplex PCR, and its TCRdb copy is limited to in-frame clones, with some not included. The table has about 2.4 million clones, roughly nine tenths seen once. The sequencing input was naive CD4+ T cells sorted from blood. These receptors originate from a man aged 18 to 30 in good health. Both conserved end residues are trimmed from each CDR3.

V	CDR3
TRBV6-5	ASSYKGQGPYEQY
TRBV5-1	ASSFGDTQY
TRBV5-1	ASSSGTSGPDTQY
TRBV6-6	ASSYRGEEKLF
TRBV28	ASSLEQGIVSSYNSPLH
TRBV5-1	ASSLEGSRVEPQH
TRBV6-1	ASSVYRTGDEQY
TRBV6-6	ASRDSNQPQH
TRBV15	ATSMRDFTYNEQF
TRBV7-9	ASSPGQGGLAGELF
TRBV10-3	AISELGPTGTQY
TRBV15	ATSRSGGTYEQY
TRBV7-2	ASSPPGPLF
TRBV5-1	ASRSTQNTEAF
TRBV6-1	ASSEVAEAF
TRBV2	ASLGVKGTQY
TRBV7-8	ATTDRWSNQPQH
TRBV5-4	ASSWWDRTNTGELF
TRBV19	ASSIDRTSGQQY
TRBV14	ASSFGTGPVYEQY
TRBV4-3	ASSQSYLGEQF
TRBV19	ASSIAGNYGYT
TRBV10-3	AISEGGQLTDTQY
TRBV2	ALTRPGREGNTEAF
TRBV2	ASSRTTGGRQPQH
TRBV6-5	ASSYETGTGGYT
TRBV4-3	ASSQDYNSPLH
TRBV21-1	ASSKDRAVNTEAF
TRBV7-9	ASSLRQGSYNEQF
TRBV19	ASSIGGQGDYGYT